Listed below are T cell receptor beta chains from one sample, sequenced in a study of blood T cell repertoires in COVID-19. Sequenced by immunoSEQ multiplex PCR; TCRdb stores in-frame clones only, minus some. Counted here are fewer than 90,000 clones, 80% to 90% occurring once; the ten biggest clones make up less than 2%. Sequences were obtained from peripheral blood. These receptors were taken from an elderly woman with active or convalescent COVID-19. The CDR3 runs from the conserved cysteine through the conserved F or W. D genes are given only for firm matches. Clone size is shown for a subset of rows, as once, few, many or a class of expanded clone.

cdr3_aa cdr3_nt d_call clone_size j_call v_call
CAWTRGSYNEQFF TGTGCCTGGACCCGGGGCTCCTACAATGAGCAGTTCTTC - - TRBJ2-1 TRBV30
CASSRDRGAYGYTF TGTGCCAGCAGCCGGGACAGGGGGGCATATGGCTACACCTTC TRBD1 - TRBJ1-2 TRBV6-6
CASSLVGAPEKLFF TGCGCCAGCAGCTTGGTTGGGGCGCCCGAAAAACTGTTTTTT - - TRBJ1-4 TRBV5-1
CASSPTGVNYNSPLHF TGTGCCAGCAGCCCGACAGGGGTTAACTATAATTCACCCCTCCACTTT TRBD1 - TRBJ1-6 TRBV7-9
CASCRVPSSYNEQFF TGTGCCAGCTGCCGGGTCCCGAGCTCCTACAATGAGCAGTTCTTC - - TRBJ2-1 TRBV6-5
CSAQGTGKGNTIYF TGCAGCGCCCAAGGGACAGGGAAAGGAAACACCATATATTTT TRBD1 - TRBJ1-3 TRBV29-1
CASSYPPLASLYNEQFF TGTGCCAGCAGTTACCCGCCTTTAGCATCTCTCTACAATGAGCAGTTCTTC - - TRBJ2-1 TRBV6-2/TRBV6-3
CASSFIQVGGAAEAFF TGTGCCAGCAGCTTCATACAAGTGGGGGGGGCAGCTGAAGCTTTCTTT - - TRBJ1-1 TRBV7-2
CATSRDLQIYEQYF TGTGCCACCAGCAGAGATCTACAGATCTACGAGCAGTACTTC - - TRBJ2-7 TRBV15
CASSSTTGTQYF TGTGCCAGCAGCTCGACGACTGGGACCCAGTACTTC - - TRBJ2-5 TRBV12-3/TRBV12-4
CASSPTGPEPQHF TGCGCCAGCAGCCCGACAGGCCCAGAGCCCCAGCATTTT - - TRBJ1-5 TRBV5-1
CASSPQGGSYNEQFF TGTGCCAGCTCACCTCAGGGGGGCTCCTACAATGAGCAGTTCTTC - - TRBJ2-1 TRBV18
CASSLAGTGYTEAFF TGTGCCAGCAGCTTGGCCGGGACAGGGTACACTGAAGCTTTCTTT TRBD1 few TRBJ1-1 TRBV5-4
CSVVWRGRAISSYNEQFF TGCAGCGTTGTTTGGCGGGGGCGCGCCATAAGCTCCTACAATGAGCAGTTCTTC - - TRBJ2-1 TRBV29-1
CASSLTSGGPQETQYF TGCGCCAGCAGCTTGACTAGCGGGGGGCCCCAAGAGACCCAGTACTTC TRBD2 - TRBJ2-5 TRBV5-1
CASSSGRGNEQFF TGTGCCAGCAGTTCTGGCAGGGGCAATGAGCAGTTCTTC - once TRBJ2-1 TRBV6-5
CASSLDRGSPLHF TGTGCCAGCAGCTTAGACAGGGGCTCACCCCTCCACTTT TRBD1 - TRBJ1-6 TRBV7-6
CASSSWTGVEKLFF TGTGCCAGCAGTTCCTGGACAGGGGTTGAAAAACTGTTTTTT TRBD1 once TRBJ1-4 TRBV27
CAIAGTGEDTQYF TGTGCCATCGCTGGGACAGGGGAGGATACGCAGTATTTT TRBD1 - TRBJ2-3 TRBV10-3
CAWQTSGRGNEQFF TGTGCCTGGCAGACTAGCGGGAGAGGCAATGAGCAGTTCTTC TRBD2 - TRBJ2-1 TRBV30
CASKAQRKGADRGRYNEQFF TGCGCCAGCAAGGCTCAGAGGAAGGGGGCAGACAGGGGGCGTTACAATGAGCAGTTCTTC TRBD1 - TRBJ2-1 TRBV10-2
CASSKNSGTRGYTF TGTGCCAGCAGTAAAAATTCAGGGACTCGAGGCTACACCTTC - few TRBJ1-2 TRBV6-5
CASSYSIGLGDRGPNTEAFF TGTGCCAGCAGTTACAGTATCGGTTTAGGGGACAGGGGGCCGAACACTGAAGCTTTCTTT TRBD1 - TRBJ1-1 TRBV6-2/TRBV6-3
CASGLSTVNQPQHF TGTGCTAGTGGTTTGTCGACAGTCAACCAGCCCCAGCATTTT - - TRBJ1-5 TRBV12-5
CASSLAGAIQETQYF TGCGCCAGCAGCTTGGCAGGGGCTATCCAAGAGACCCAGTACTTC - - TRBJ2-5 TRBV5-1
CASSLGLNNYGYTF TGTGCCAGCAGCTTAGGGCTGAATAACTATGGCTACACCTTC - once TRBJ1-2 TRBV7-9
CAWSGGAYEQYF TGTGCCTGGAGCGGGGGGGCCTACGAGCAGTACTTC TRBD2 - TRBJ2-7 TRBV30
CASSYARRTGNTEAFF TGTGCCAGCAGTTACGCCCGTAGGACAGGGAACACTGAAGCTTTCTTT TRBD1 - TRBJ1-1 TRBV6-2/TRBV6-3
CAIRASGGGPNEQFF TGTGCCATCAGAGCCAGCGGAGGTGGCCCCAATGAGCAGTTCTTC - - TRBJ2-1 TRBV10-3
CSAGRGPYEQYF TGCAGCGCAGGGCGGGGCCCTTACGAGCAGTACTTC - - TRBJ2-7 TRBV29-1
CASSLARGAFNGYTF TGTGCCAGCAGCTTAGCAAGGGGCGCGTTTAATGGCTACACCTTC - - TRBJ1-2 TRBV7-9
CASSVDPSGGGSPLHF TGTGCCAGCAGCGTAGACCCCTCTGGGGGGGGATCACCCCTCCACTTT - - TRBJ1-6 TRBV9
CASSQVTGGDWPQHF TGCGCCAGCAGCCAGGTAACAGGGGGAGATTGGCCCCAGCATTTT TRBD1 - TRBJ1-5 TRBV4-1
CASRTVTGLSGELFF TGTGCCAGCAGGACGGTAACGGGTTTGTCCGGGGAGCTGTTTTTT - few TRBJ2-2 TRBV27
CASSLSGANQPQHF TGTGCCAGCAGCCTGTCAGGGGCCAATCAGCCCCAGCATTTT - - TRBJ1-5 TRBV3-1/TRBV3-2
CASSPGTGGTEAFF TGTGCCAGCTCACCCGGGACTGGGGGCACTGAAGCTTTCTTT - - TRBJ1-1 TRBV18
CASSAQVGQGGTQYF TGTGCCAGCAGCGCGCAGGTGGGACAGGGAGGTACGCAGTATTTT TRBD1 - TRBJ2-3 TRBV7-2
CASLGTGAYEQYF TGTGCCAGCTTAGGAACAGGGGCCTACGAGCAGTACTTC TRBD1 - TRBJ2-7 TRBV7-9
CASSYSSGGRRNTIYF TGTGCCAGCAGTTACTCCTCAGGGGGACGGAGAAACACCATATATTTT TRBD1 - TRBJ1-3 TRBV6-2/TRBV6-3
CASSPSQAGGHEQFF TGTGCCAGCAGTCCCAGTCAAGCGGGAGGGCATGAGCAGTTCTTC TRBD2 few TRBJ2-1 TRBV6-5
CASSPEGGTEAFF TGTGCCAGCAGCCCCGAGGGAGGCACTGAAGCTTTCTTT - - TRBJ1-1 TRBV7-9
CASSQDLLAGGLQETQYF TGCGCCAGCAGCCAGGACCTTCTAGCGGGAGGGCTCCAAGAGACCCAGTACTTC TRBD2 - TRBJ2-5 TRBV4-3
CASGLGQTYNSPLHF TGTGCTAGTGGTTTGGGTCAGACTTATAATTCACCCCTCCACTTT - - TRBJ1-6 TRBV12-5
CASSFRGFFSGSSYNEQFF TGTGCCAGCAGCTTTAGGGGCTTTTTCAGCGGGAGTTCCTACAATGAGCAGTTCTTC TRBD2 - TRBJ2-1 TRBV7-2
CASRVTANTEAFF TGTGCCAGCAGGGTGACAGCGAACACTGAAGCTTTCTTT - - TRBJ1-1 TRBV2
CASRLSGGDYGYTF TGTGCCAGCAGACTCTCGGGGGGCGACTATGGCTACACCTTC - - TRBJ1-2 TRBV6-5
CASSLAHRWITF TGTGCCAGCAGCTTAGCTCACAGGTGGATCACCTTC - - TRBJ1-2 TRBV7-2
CASSLVFGADTQYF TGTGCCAGCAGCTTAGTGTTTGGGGCCGATACGCAGTATTTT - once TRBJ2-3 TRBV7-3
CASSHPGQDYGYTF TGTGCCAGCAGTCACCCGGGACAGGATTATGGCTACACCTTC TRBD1 once TRBJ1-2 TRBV6-2/TRBV6-3
CASSDVRAGELFF TGCGCCAGCAGTGATGTGAGGGCCGGGGAGCTGTTTTTT - - TRBJ2-2 TRBV10-2
CASSLFGTGGAYYGYTF TGTGCCAGCAGCTTATTCGGGACAGGGGGCGCTTACTATGGCTACACCTTC TRBD1 - TRBJ1-2 TRBV7-6
CASSFISGRNTEAFF TGTGCCAGCAGCTTCATATCTGGGAGGAACACTGAAGCTTTCTTT - - TRBJ1-1 TRBV5-5
CASSRTTPENTGELFF TGCGCCAGCAGCCGAACGACACCTGAGAACACCGGGGAGCTGTTTTTT - once TRBJ2-2 TRBV5-1
CASSLPRGTGRNTEAFF TGCGCCAGCAGCCTCCCCAGAGGGACAGGTAGGAACACTGAAGCTTTCTTT TRBD1 - TRBJ1-1 TRBV4-1
CASSLPRLAGAYEQYF TGTGCCAGCAGCCTACCAAGGCTAGCGGGGGCCTACGAGCAGTACTTC TRBD2 - TRBJ2-7 TRBV7-2
CASSAGGTYGYTF TGTGCCAGCAGTGCCGGGGGAACATATGGCTACACCTTC - - TRBJ1-2 TRBV6-4
CASSKLPPGVNSPLHF TGTGCCAGCAGTAAGCTCCCACCCGGGGTTAATTCACCCCTCCACTTT - once TRBJ1-6 TRBV25-1
CASSDRPGGGSNQPQHF TGTGCCAGCAGCGACCGACCAGGGGGCGGGAGCAATCAGCCCCAGCATTTT TRBD1 - TRBJ1-5 TRBV9
CASRITGNEKLFF TGTGCCAGCAGGATAACAGGCAATGAAAAACTGTTTTTT - once TRBJ1-4 TRBV19